The subject of this entry is one T cell receptor beta chain. Its antigen is not known. This sample is part of a study of shared clonotypes between healthy human individuals. Study-wide points: Sequencing depth was a factor that was expected to affect clonotype sharing among donors.

This CDR3 contains 18 residues. Losses at the gene ends were 2 bases for V and 0 bases for J; bases not matched to a gene: 6. Germline V gene lookup returns CDR1 LGHNA and CDR2 YNFKEQ. In the authors' workflow: Filtering of immunoSEQ junctional sequences could not match full-length read filtering. Data came from immunoSEQ multiplex PCR; TCRdb stores just in-frame clones and leaves some out. Clone size and V and J calls were adopted from that table, with D and trimming inferred from the DNA. Of over 2 million clones listed, roughly 94% are singletons. The naive CD8 subset, CD45RO-negative cells positively selected for CCR7, excluded terminally differentiated effector memory CD45RA+ cells.

V usage is TRBV4-2 and J usage is TRBJ2-7, with 14 bases aligning to TRBD2. The specimen sequenced was naive CD8+ T cells sorted from blood. The sequence was collected from a man aged 18 to 30 in good health. The CDR3 DNA reads as TGTGCCAGCAGCCAACCGGGACTAGCGGGAGCCAGCTCCTACGAGCAGTACTTC. As protein: CASSQPGLAGASSYEQYF.